Presented here are 22 T cell receptor beta chains from one specimen sequenced in a study of Ad26.COV2.S vaccination and SARS-CoV-2 variants. Treatment specified: roughly 19 received Ad26.COV2.S at low or high dose, single or two shots; 5 received placebo; per-sample allocation not given. The samples date from day 63 after the first vaccine or placebo injection. Libraries were prepared by immunoSEQ multiplex PCR; TCRdb keeps only in-frame clonotypes and omits some of them. The data contain some 400,000 clones, about nine tenths of them singletons. The sample in question was peripheral blood, obtained in a trial of Ad26.COV2.S vaccine versus placebo. The receptors stem from a person aged 18-60 years who received the Ad26.COV2.S COVID-19 vaccine or a placebo.

The CDR3 DNA reads as TGTGCCAGCTTCCGGACTAGCGCCGACGAGCAGTACTTC. Translated, it gives CASFRTSADEQYF. This chain uses TRBV5-5 with TRBJ2-7; 9 bases are shared with TRBD2. Looked up from germline, CDR1 is SGHKS and CDR2 is YYEKEE (reference sequence). This CDR3 is built from 13 residues. Trimming removed 7 bases from V and 5 bases from J; junction bases left unmatched: 7.

This chain joins TRBV5-8 and TRBJ2-1; D assignment may be TRBD1 or TRBD2 (6 bases each). The ends were cut back, 6 bases at V and 7 bases at J, with 20 bases in the middle. This CDR3 is 15 amino acids long. Germline V gene lookup returns CDR1 SGHTS and CDR2 YDEGEE. DNA of the CDR3: TGTGCCAGCACCCAAAGGGGGGCAGTTACAAATGAGCAGTTCTTC. Protein sequence: CASTQRGAVTNEQFF.

The rearrangement uses TRBV3-1 (or the pseudogene TRBV3-2) and TRBJ2-3; no firm D call. The CDR3 totals 16 residues. Trimming took off 1 base at V and 4 bases at J, with 15 bases between the two ends. CDR1 and CDR2 (germline): LGHDT, YNNKEL (reference sequence). The CDR3 sequence: CASSQGLRLRPDTQYF. CDR3 nucleotide sequence: TGTGCCAGCAGCCAAGGTCTTAGGTTAAGGCCAGATACGCAGTATTTT.

This rearrangement joins TRBV6-5 to TRBJ1-2, with D perhaps TRBD1 (5 bases). Trimming cost V 7 bases and J 7 bases, with 13 bases left between them. The CDR3 sequence is 12 residues long. The germline gives CDR1 MNHEY, CDR2 SVGAGI. In DNA form, the CDR3 reads TGTGCCAGCACAACAGGCGCTGCTGGCTACACCTTC. This translates into CASTTGAAGYTF.

The genes are TRBV28 and TRBJ1-5; D gene ambiguous. With 4 bases removed from V and 2 bases from J, the gap between germline ends came to 12 bases. The length of the CDR3 is 15 residues. Germline CDR1 is MDHEN and CDR2 is SYDVKM. CDR3 DNA sequence: TGTGCCAGCAGTTCCATCGCTCAGGGCAATCAGCCCCAGCATTTT. Translation gives CASSSIAQGNQPQHF.

The rearrangement joins TRBV30 to TRBJ1-3, with a possible D match to TRBD1 (5 bases). Deletions cut 4 bases from V and 3 bases from J, with 10 bases between. The CDR3 covers 13 residues. The germline CDR1 and CDR2 sequences are GTSNPN and SVGIG (reference sequence). CDR3 loop: CAWTRGYGNTIYF. CDR3 in DNA: TGTGCCTGGACCCGGGGGTATGGAAACACCATATATTTT.

This chain connects TRBV21-1 to TRBJ1-1; the D call of TRBD1 is as the table states it, not checked on the DNA. TRBV21-1 is annotated as a pseudogene. The CDR3 is made up of 13 amino acids. The CDR3 sequence: CASSKGRNTEAFF. The CDR3 DNA follows: TGTGCCAGCAGCAAGGGCAGGAACACTGAAGCTTTCTTT.

This chain uses TRBV30 with TRBJ2-6; perhaps TRBD1 as D (5 bases). The germline V gene encodes CDR1 GTSNPN and CDR2 SVGIG (reference sequence). The ends were cut back, 3 bases at V and 2 bases at J, with 11 bases in the middle. The CDR3 spans 15 residues. The CDR3, as DNA: TGTGCCTGGAGGACAGCATATCCTGGGGCCAACGTCCTGACTTTC. Residues: CAWRTAYPGANVLTF.

J is TRBJ1-4 and V is TRBV4-3; D ambiguous. The CDR3 spans 16 residues. Germline values: CDR1 LGHNA, CDR2 YSLEER. V was cut by 1 base and J by 5 bases, with 14 bases left in between. The CDR3 DNA sequence: TGCGCCAGCAGCCAAGCTCTTGCAGGCCGGAATGAAAAACTGTTTTTT. Translated, it gives CASSQALAGRNEKLFF.

This clone occurred a few times. The chain links TRBV27 to TRBJ1-2; D uncertain. V dropped 2 bases and J dropped 0 bases, with 4 bases sitting between them. CDR1 and CDR2 from the germline V gene are MNHEY and SMNVEV (reference sequence). This CDR3 is built from 13 residues. The CDR3 DNA follows: TGTGCCAGCAGTTTACAGGCTAACTATGGCTACACCTTC. This encodes CASSLQANYGYTF.

This chain joins TRBV5-4 and TRBJ1-4; TRBD1 matches at 7 bases. V gave up 4 bases and J gave up 7 bases; unmatched junction bases: 13. The germline gives CDR1 SGHNT, CDR2 YYREEE (reference sequence). The length of the CDR3 is 16 residues. CDR3 nucleotide sequence: TGTGCCAGCAGCCGCCCCGCGGCAGGGGGAACTGAAAAACTGTTTTTT. Translated, it gives CASSRPAAGGTEKLFF.

The chain has TRBV30 and TRBJ1-3, with D possibly matching TRBD1 (6 bases). V dropped 7 bases and J dropped 6 bases, with 13 bases sitting between them. Germline loops: CDR1 GTSNPN, CDR2 SVGIG (reference sequence). The CDR3 is made up of 12 amino acids. CDR3 DNA: TGTGCCTTCCAAGACAGGATAAACACCATATATTTT. This gives the protein CAFQDRINTIYF.

The CDR3 DNA sequence: TGTGCCAGCAGTGGAATGCGGGAGGGCACAGATACGCAGTATTTT. Protein: CASSGMREGTDTQYF. The J gene is TRBJ2-3, the V gene TRBV2, with 8 positions matching TRBD2. Germline V gene sequence: CDR1 SNHLY, CDR2 FYNNEI. V shed 4 bases and J 1 base; nucleotides not matched to a gene: 4. The CDR3 is 15 amino acids.

The gene calls are TRBV19 and TRBJ1-4, with D possibly being TRBD1 (6 bases). Trimming cost V 4 bases and J 8 bases, with 14 bases left between them. Germline CDR1 reads LNHDA; CDR2 reads SQIVND (reference sequence). This CDR3 spans 14 amino acids. The CDR3 protein is CASSKGGGDEKLFF. The CDR3 DNA reads as TGTGCCAGTAGTAAAGGGGGAGGCGACGAAAAACTGTTTTTT.

This sequence joins TRBV19 and TRBJ1-6, with unresolved D. Germline-derived CDR1 and CDR2 are LNHDA and SQIVND (reference sequence). CDR3 length: 13 amino acids. V lost 5 bases and J 8 bases, leaving 10 bases between the germline ends. Here the CDR3 DNA reads TGTGCCAGTAGTCCCGACCTTTATTCACCCCTCCACTTT. Translated, it gives CASSPDLYSPLHF. Full variable domain (outside the CDR3, taken from reference TRBV19 and TRBJ1-6): DGGITQSPKYLFRKEGQNVTLSCEQNLNHDAMYWYRQDPGQGLRLIYYSQIVNDFQKGDIAEGYSVSREKKESFPLTVTSAQKNPTAFYLCASSPDLYSPLHFGNGTRLTVT.

The chain is built from TRBV6-2 or TRBV6-3 and TRBJ1-6; the D is unclear. Germline V gene lookup returns CDR1 MNHEY and CDR2 SVGEGT. This CDR3 spans 17 amino acids. V lost 5 bases and J lost 10, with 24 bases in between. The CDR3 sequence is CASSNPVHADSESPLHF. Written as DNA, the CDR3 is TGTGCCAGCAGTAACCCTGTCCACGCCGATAGTGAATCACCCCTCCACTTT.

The gene calls are TRBV21-1 and TRBJ2-1. TRBV21-1 is marked as a pseudogene. CDR3 length: 21 amino acids. CDR3 loop: CASSKEGLVCTLPLSYNEQFF. CDR3 in DNA: TGTGCCAGCAGCAAAGAAGGTTTAGTGTGCACCTTACCCCTCTCCTACAATGAGCAGTTCTTC.

This clone has just one count. This sequence joins TRBV5-1 and TRBJ1-6, with 7 bases matching TRBD1. Trimming removed 4 bases from V and 13 bases from J; junction bases left unmatched: 11. Germline V gene data show CDR1 as SGHRS and CDR2 as YFSETQ. The CDR3 is made up of 14 amino acids. The CDR3 here is CASSDDREKSPLHF. For the CDR3, the DNA is TGCGCCAGCAGCGACGACAGGGAAAAATCGCCCCTCCACTTT.

The genes are TRBV5-6 and TRBJ2-5; maybe TRBD1 (5 bases). Germline CDR1 SGHDT, CDR2 YYEEEE. The CDR3 totals 14 residues. Deletions cut 4 bases from V and 1 base from J, with 11 bases between. CDR3 in amino acids: CASSAGFGQETQYF. CDR3 coding DNA: TGTGCCAGCAGCGCAGGGTTTGGCCAAGAGACCCAGTACTTC.

This clone occurred a few times. The chain joins TRBV28 to TRBJ1-1; D remains unclear. The V end lost 3 bases, the J end lost 1 base, and 3 bases lay between the germline ends. The germline V gene encodes CDR1 MDHEN and CDR2 SYDVKM. The CDR3 runs 12 residues. CDR3 sequence (DNA): TGTGCCAGCAGTTTGGCGAACACTGAAGCTTTCTTT. The encoded protein is CASSLANTEAFF.

The table lists this clone with a count of one. J is TRBJ2-1 and V is TRBV12-5, with 11 bases matching TRBD2. The V segment lost 2 bases and the J segment 7 bases; nucleotides outside the gene matches: 4. CDR3 length equals 15 residues. Looked up from germline, CDR1 is LGHNT and CDR2 is FRNRAP. In DNA form, the CDR3 reads TGTGCTAGTGGTTTGATAGCGGGAGGGCCAAATGAGCAGTTCTTC. Amino acids: CASGLIAGGPNEQFF. The full variable domain, completed using reference TRBV12-5 and TRBJ2-1, is DARVTQTPRHKVTEMGQEVTMRCQPILGHNTVFWYRQTMMQGLELLAYFRNRAPLDDSGMPKDRFSAEMPDATLATLKIQPSEPRDSAVYFCASGLIAGGPNEQFFGPGTRLTVL.

The V call is TRBV29-1, the J call TRBJ2-5; D is perhaps TRBD2 (5 bases). This CDR3 has 13 amino acids. Germline CDR1 SQVTM, CDR2 ANQGSEA. V shed 3 bases and J shed 7 bases, with 15 bases lying between them. The CDR3 DNA follows: TGCAGCGTTGATTCGACTAACGCGGGGACCCAGTACTTC. It encodes CSVDSTNAGTQYF.